A single T cell receptor (beta chain) is shown here with its context. The sample comes from a study of T-cell memory formation after mild COVID-19. The CDR3 consists of 14 residues. Germline V gene sequence: CDR1 SNHLY, CDR2 FYNNEI. The germline V and J ends were trimmed by 10 bases and 3 bases, with 18 bases remaining between them. A single record per CDR3 protein comes from TCRdb applying MiXCR to the 5' RACE reads. The sample shows about 560,000 distinct CDR3 sequences, roughly 17% of them seen only once. The receptor was derived from an adult woman who had mild COVID-19 (a few samples of this study predate the infection). Cell type and time point are not known. The sequenced material came from PBMCs or a T cell subset sorted from them (not recorded which). The chain employs TRBV2 and TRBJ1-1; TRBD1 might be the D (5 bases). CDR3 protein: CANSRYGADTEAFF. The DNA of the CDR3 is TGTGCCAACTCGAGGTACGGGGCCGACACTGAAGCTTTCTTT.